These 2 T cell receptor beta chains came from one sample sequenced in a study of identical twins. MiXCR, applied by TCRdb to the 5' RACE reads, yields one record per CDR3 protein. The table has some 1,700,000 distinct CDR3 sequences, around a third seen once. The specimen sequenced was cord blood. Every receptor here comes from a newborn girl in good health.

The V and J genes are TRBV10-3 and TRBJ1-1; possibly TRBD1 for D (6 bases). The length of the CDR3 is 14 residues. The germline V and J ends were trimmed by 2 bases and 4 bases, with 11 bases remaining between them. CDR1 and CDR2 from the germline V gene are ENHRY and SYGVKD. CDR3 sequence (DNA): TGTGCCATCAGTGAGCGGGGGGCGAGCACTGAAGCTTTCTTT. It is translated as CAISERGASTEAFF.

This clonotype was seen more than once but under ten times. The V gene is TRBV5-1, the J gene TRBJ1-2, with 7 bases identical to TRBD1. Germline lookup yields CDR1 SGHRS and CDR2 YFSETQ. The CDR3 runs to 15 residues. V lost 3 bases to trimming and J lost 0 bases; unmatched junction nucleotides: 5. CDR3 coding DNA: TGCGCCAGCAGCTCTACGGACAGGCCTAACTATGGCTACACCTTC. It codes for CASSSTDRPNYGYTF.